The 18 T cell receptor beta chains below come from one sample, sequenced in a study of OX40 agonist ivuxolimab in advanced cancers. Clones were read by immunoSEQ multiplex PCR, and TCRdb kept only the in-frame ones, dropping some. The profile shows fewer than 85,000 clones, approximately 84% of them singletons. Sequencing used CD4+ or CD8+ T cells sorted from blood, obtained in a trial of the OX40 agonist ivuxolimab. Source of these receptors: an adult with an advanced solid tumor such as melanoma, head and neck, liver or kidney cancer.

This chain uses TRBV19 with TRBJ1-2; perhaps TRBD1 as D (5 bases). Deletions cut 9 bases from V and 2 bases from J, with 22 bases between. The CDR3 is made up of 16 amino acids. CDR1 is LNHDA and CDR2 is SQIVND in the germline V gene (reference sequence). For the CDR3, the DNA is TGTGCCAGCAGCCCCGTGTCAGGGACGGGCAACTATGGCTACACCTTC. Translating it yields CASSPVSGTGNYGYTF.

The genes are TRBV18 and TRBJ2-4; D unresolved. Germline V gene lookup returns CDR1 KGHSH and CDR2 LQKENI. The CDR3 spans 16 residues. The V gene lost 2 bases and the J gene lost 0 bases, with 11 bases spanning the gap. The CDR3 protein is CASSPLSGLAKNIQYF. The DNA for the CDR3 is TGTGCCAGCTCACCATTGTCCGGGCTAGCCAAAAACATTCAGTACTTC.

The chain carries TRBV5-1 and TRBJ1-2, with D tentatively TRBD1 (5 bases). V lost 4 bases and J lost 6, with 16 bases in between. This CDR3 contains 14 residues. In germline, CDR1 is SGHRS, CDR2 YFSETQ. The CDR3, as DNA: TGCGCCAGCAGCCCCGCCCAGCAGGGCGATGGCTACACCTTC. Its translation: CASSPAQQGDGYTF.

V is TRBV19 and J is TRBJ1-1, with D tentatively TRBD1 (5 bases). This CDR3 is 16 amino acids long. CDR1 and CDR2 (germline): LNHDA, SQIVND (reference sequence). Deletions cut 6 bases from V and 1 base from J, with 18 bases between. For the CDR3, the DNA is TGTGCCAGTAGGGATCCCCGCGACAGACAGAACACTGAAGCTTTCTTT. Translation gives CASRDPRDRQNTEAFF.

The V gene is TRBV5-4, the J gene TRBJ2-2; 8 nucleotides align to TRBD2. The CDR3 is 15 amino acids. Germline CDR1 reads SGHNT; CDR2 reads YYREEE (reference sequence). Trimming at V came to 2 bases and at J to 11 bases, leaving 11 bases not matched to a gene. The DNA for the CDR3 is TGTGCCAGCAGCTTACGGCTAGCGGGTACTATAGAGCTGTTTTTT. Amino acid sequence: CASSLRLAGTIELFF.

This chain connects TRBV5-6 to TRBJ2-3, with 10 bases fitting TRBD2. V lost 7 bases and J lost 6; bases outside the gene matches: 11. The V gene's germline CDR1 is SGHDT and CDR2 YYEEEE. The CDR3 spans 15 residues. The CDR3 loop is CASGFTSGVGDTQYF. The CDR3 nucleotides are TGTGCCAGCGGGTTTACTAGCGGGGTCGGGGATACGCAGTATTTT.

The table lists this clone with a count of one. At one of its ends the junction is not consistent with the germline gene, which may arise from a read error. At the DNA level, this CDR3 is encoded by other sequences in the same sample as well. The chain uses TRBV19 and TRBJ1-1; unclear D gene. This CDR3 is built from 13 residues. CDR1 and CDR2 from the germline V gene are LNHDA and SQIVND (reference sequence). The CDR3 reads CASKGQSNTEAFF. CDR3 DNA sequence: TGTGCCAGTAAAGGGCAGTCTAACACTGAAGCTTTCTTC. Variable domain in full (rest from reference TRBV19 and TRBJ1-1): DGGITQSPKYLFRKEGQNVTLSCEQNLNHDAMYWYRQDPGQGLRLIYYSQIVNDFQKGDIAEGYSVSREKKESFPLTVTSAQKNPTAFYLCASKGQSNTEAFFGQGTRLTVV.

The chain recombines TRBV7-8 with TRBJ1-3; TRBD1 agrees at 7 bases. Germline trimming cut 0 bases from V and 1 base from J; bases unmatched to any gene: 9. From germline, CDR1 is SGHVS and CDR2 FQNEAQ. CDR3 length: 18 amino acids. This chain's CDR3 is CASSLAITTGVSGNTIYF. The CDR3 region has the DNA TGTGCCAGCAGCTTAGCCATAACAACAGGGGTATCTGGAAACACCATATATTTT.

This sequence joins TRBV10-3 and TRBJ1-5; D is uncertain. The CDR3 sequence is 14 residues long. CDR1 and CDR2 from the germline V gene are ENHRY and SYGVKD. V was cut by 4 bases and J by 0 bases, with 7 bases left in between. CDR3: CAISVEYSNQPQHF. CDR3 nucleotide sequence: TGTGCCATCAGTGTTGAGTATAGCAATCAGCCCCAGCATTTT.

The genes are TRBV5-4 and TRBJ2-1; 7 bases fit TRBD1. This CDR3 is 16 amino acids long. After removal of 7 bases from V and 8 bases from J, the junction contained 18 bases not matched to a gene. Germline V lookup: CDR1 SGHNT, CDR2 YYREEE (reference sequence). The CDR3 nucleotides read TGTGCCAGCGGTGCCCCCGACAGGGCCCCTTGGGATGAGCAGTTCTTC. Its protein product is CASGAPDRAPWDEQFF.

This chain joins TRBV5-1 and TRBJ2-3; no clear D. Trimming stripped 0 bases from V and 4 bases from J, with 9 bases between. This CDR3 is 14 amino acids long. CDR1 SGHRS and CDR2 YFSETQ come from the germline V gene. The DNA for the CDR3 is TGCGCCAGCAGCTTGGCACCAGGTCCAGATACGCAGTATTTT. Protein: CASSLAPGPDTQYF. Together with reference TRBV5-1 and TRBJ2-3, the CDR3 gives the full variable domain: KAGVTQTPRYLIKTRGQQVTLSCSPISGHRSVSWYQQTPGQGLQFLFEYFSETQRNKGNFPGRFSGRQFSNSRSEMNVSTLELGDSALYLCASSLAPGPDTQYFGPGTRLTVL.

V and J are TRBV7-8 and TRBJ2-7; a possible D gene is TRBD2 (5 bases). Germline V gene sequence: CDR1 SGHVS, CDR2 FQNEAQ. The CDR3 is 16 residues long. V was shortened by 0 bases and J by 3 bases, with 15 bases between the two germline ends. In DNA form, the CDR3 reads TGTGCCAGCAGCTTAGCCGGGGTTTACAGTTACTACGAGCAGTACTTC. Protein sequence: CASSLAGVYSYYEQYF.

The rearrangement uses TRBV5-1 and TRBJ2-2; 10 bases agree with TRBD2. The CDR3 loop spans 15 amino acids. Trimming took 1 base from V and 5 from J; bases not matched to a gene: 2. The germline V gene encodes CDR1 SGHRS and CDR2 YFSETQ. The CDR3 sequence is CASSLLTSGTGELFF. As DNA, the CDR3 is TGCGCCAGCAGCTTGTTGACTAGCGGGACCGGGGAGCTGTTTTTT.

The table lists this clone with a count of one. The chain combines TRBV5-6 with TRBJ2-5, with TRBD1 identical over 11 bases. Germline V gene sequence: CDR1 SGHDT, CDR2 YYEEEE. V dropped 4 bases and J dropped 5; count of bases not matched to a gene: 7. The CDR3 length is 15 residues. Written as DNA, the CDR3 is TGTGCCAGCAGCCCCGGACAGGGGGCGTGGGAGACCCAGTACTTC. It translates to CASSPGQGAWETQYF. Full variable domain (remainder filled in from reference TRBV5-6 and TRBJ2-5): DAGVTQSPTHLIKTRGQQVTLRCSPKSGHDTVSWYQQALGQGPQFIFQYYEEEERQRGNFPDRFSGHQFPNYSSELNVNALLLGDSALYLCASSPGQGAWETQYFGPGTRLLVL.

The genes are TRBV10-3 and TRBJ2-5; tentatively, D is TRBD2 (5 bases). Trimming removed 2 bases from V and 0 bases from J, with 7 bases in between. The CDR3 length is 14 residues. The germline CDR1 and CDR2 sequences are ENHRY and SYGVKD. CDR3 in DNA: TGTGCCATCAGTGAGCCGGGGTACCAAGAGACCCAGTACTTC. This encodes CAISEPGYQETQYF.

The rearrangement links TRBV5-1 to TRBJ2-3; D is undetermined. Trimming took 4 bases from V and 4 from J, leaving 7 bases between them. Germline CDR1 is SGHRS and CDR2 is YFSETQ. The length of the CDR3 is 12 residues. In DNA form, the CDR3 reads TGCGCCAGCAGCGCCGAAGCAGATACGCAGTATTTT. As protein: CASSAEADTQYF.

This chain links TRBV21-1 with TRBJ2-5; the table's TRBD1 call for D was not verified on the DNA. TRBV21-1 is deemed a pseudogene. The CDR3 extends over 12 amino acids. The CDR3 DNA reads TGTGCCAGAAGCAGGGGGCTAGAGACCCAGTACTTC. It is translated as CARSRGLETQYF.

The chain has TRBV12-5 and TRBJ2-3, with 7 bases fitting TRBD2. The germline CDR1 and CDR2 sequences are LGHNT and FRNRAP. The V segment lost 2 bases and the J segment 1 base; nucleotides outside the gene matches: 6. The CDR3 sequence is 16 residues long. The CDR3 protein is CASGLWEGWGTDTQYF. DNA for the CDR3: TGTGCTAGTGGTTTGTGGGAGGGCTGGGGCACAGATACGCAGTATTTT.